Listed here are 5 T cell receptor beta chains from one sample, sequenced in a study of blood T cell repertoires in COVID-19. TCRdb's copy holds only in-frame clones and misses some; the assay was immunoSEQ multiplex PCR. This repertoire shows roughly 86,000 clones, 80% to 85% found once; its top ten account for around 6.5%. Sequenced input: peripheral blood. Receptors originate from a man aged 55-75 years with acute or convalescent COVID-19.

The genes are TRBV11-1 and TRBJ1-1; 9 bases are a match to TRBD1. Germline V CDR1 and CDR2: SGHAT, FQDESV (reference sequence). V gave up 5 bases and J gave up 1 base; unmatched junction bases: 8. The CDR3 is 16 amino acids. The CDR3 DNA sequence: TGTGCCAGCAGCCCAGTCGGGACAGGGACGAACACTGAAGCTTTCTTT. It yields the protein CASSPVGTGTNTEAFF.

V usage is TRBV4-1 and J usage is TRBJ2-3; D is undetermined. This CDR3 has 15 residues. V lost 0 bases and J lost 2, with 9 bases in between. CDR1 MGHRA and CDR2 YSYEKL come from the germline V gene. The CDR3 DNA is TGCGCCAGCAGCCAAGAACGAAAGCCCACAGATACGCAGTATTTT. This gives the protein CASSQERKPTDTQYF.

The CDR3 is CASSLGGSEAFF. The CDR3 nucleotides read TGTGCCAGCAGCTTAGGGGGCTCTGAAGCTTTCTTT. The rearrangement links TRBV7-9 to TRBJ1-1, with a tentative D call TRBD1 (5 bases). Per the germline V gene, CDR1 is SEHNR and CDR2 is FQNEAQ (reference sequence). V lost 1 base and J lost 6, with 6 bases in between. The CDR3 covers 12 residues.

V is TRBV5-1 and J is TRBJ2-2; 11 bases agree with TRBD2. CDR1 is SGHRS, CDR2 YFSETQ, per germline. Unmatched junction bases numbered 4, after V lost 0 bases and J lost 0 bases. The CDR3 consists of 18 residues. CDR3 coding DNA: TGCGCCAGCAGCTTGGCGGGACTAGCGGCCCCGAACACCGGGGAGCTGTTTTTT. It codes for CASSLAGLAAPNTGELFF.

The sample holds a few counts of this clone. The chain has TRBV27 and TRBJ1-6; 7 bases fit TRBD1. Germline loops: CDR1 MNHEY, CDR2 SMNVEV (reference sequence). Germline trimming cut 5 bases from V and 13 bases from J; bases unmatched to any gene: 8. The CDR3 is made up of 13 amino acids. In DNA form, the CDR3 reads TGTGCCAGCAGTGCGACAGGGAAGGGGCCCCTCCACTTT. It encodes CASSATGKGPLHF.